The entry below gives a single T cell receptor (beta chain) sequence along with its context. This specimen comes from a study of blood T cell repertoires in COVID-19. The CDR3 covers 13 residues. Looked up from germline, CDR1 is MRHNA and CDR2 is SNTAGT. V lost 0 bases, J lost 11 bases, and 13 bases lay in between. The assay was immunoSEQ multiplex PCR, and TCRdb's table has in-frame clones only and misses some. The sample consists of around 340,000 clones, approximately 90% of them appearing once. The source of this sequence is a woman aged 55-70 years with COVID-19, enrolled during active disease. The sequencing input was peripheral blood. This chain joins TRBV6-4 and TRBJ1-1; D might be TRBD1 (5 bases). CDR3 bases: TGTGCCAGCAGTGACTCTGTGGGGCTGGTGGCTTTCTTT. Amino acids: CASSDSVGLVAFF.